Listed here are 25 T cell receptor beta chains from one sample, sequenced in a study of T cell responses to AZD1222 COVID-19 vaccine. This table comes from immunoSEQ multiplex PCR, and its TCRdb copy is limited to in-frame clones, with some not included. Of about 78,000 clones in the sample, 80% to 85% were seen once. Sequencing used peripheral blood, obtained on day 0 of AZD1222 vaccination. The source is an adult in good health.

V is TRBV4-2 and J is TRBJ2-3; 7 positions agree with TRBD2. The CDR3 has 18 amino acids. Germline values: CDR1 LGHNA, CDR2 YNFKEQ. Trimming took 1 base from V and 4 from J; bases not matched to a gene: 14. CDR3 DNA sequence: TGTGCCAGCAGCCAAGTCTTGCTAGCGGCCCGAGGGGCAGATACGCAGTATTTT. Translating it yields CASSQVLLAARGADTQYF.

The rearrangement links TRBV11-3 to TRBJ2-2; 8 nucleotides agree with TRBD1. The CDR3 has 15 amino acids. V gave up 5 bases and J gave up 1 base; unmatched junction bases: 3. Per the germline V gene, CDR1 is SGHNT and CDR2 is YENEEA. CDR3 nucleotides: TGTGCCAGCAGCACCGGGACAGGGAACACCGGGGAGCTGTTTTTT. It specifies CASSTGTGNTGELFF.

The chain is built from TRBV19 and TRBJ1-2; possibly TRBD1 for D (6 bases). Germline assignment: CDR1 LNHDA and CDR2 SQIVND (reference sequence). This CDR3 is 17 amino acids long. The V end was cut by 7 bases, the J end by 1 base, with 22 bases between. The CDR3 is CASISSDRIGLNYGYTF. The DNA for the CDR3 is TGTGCCAGTATCTCGAGCGACAGGATAGGCCTTAACTATGGCTACACCTTC.

Written as DNA, the CDR3 is TGTGCCAGCAGTTTCAGCGGGGGGGCCGGGGAGCTGTTTTTT. This translates into CASSFSGGAGELFF. The gene calls are TRBV27 and TRBJ2-2, with 10 bases matching TRBD2. Trimming removed 3 bases from V and 6 bases from J; junction bases left unmatched: 1. Germline CDR1 and CDR2: MNHEY and SMNVEV (reference sequence). This CDR3 is built from 14 residues.

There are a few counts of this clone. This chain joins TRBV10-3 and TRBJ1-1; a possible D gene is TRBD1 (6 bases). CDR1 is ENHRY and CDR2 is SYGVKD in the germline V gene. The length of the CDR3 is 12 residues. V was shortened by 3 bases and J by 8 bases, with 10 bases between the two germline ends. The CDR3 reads CAISEQGREAFF. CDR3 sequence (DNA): TGTGCCATCAGTGAACAGGGACGGGAAGCTTTCTTT.

The CDR3 DNA sequence: TGTGCCAGCTCACCGGGACAGGCGATGAACCACACCTTC. It is translated as CASSPGQAMNHTF. The V and J genes are TRBV18 and TRBJ1-2; 8 bases are a match to TRBD1. V lost 3 bases, J lost 12 bases, and 9 bases stayed unmatched. There are 13 residues in the CDR3. The germline V gene has CDR1 KGHSH and CDR2 LQKENI.

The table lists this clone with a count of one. The DNA of the CDR3 is TGTGCCAGCAGACACCTAGCGGGGGGGCGTAATGAGCAGTTCTTC. Translation: CASRHLAGGRNEQFF. The chain joins TRBV5-8 to TRBJ2-1, with 12 bases lining up with TRBD2. CDR1 and CDR2 from the germline V gene are SGHTS and YDEGEE. V lost 5 bases and J lost 7; bases outside the gene matches: 7. CDR3 length: 15 amino acids.

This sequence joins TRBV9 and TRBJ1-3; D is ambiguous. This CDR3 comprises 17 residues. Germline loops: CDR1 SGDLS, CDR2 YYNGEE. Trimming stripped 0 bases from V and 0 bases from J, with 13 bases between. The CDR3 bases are TGTGCCAGCAGCGTAGATGGCAGGCCATTCTCTGGAAACACCATATATTTT. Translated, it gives CASSVDGRPFSGNTIYF.

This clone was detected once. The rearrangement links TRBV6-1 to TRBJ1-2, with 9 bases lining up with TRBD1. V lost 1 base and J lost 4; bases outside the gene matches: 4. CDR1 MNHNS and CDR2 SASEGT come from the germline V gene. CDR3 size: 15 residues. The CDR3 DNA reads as TGTGCCAGCAGTGAAGGGGGGACAGGGCCCTATGGCTACACCTTC. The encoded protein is CASSEGGTGPYGYTF.

CDR3 in DNA: TGCGCCAGCAGTCAACAGCTGGGGGTACAGGGTAAGAATCAGCCCCAGCATTTT. Translation: CASSQQLGVQGKNQPQHF. The V and J genes are TRBV23-1 and TRBJ1-5; D possibly corresponds to TRBD1 (6 bases). TRBV23-1 is an ORF, and what it does is uncertain. V was clipped by 2 bases and J by 4 bases, with 21 bases between them. The CDR3 loop spans 18 amino acids.

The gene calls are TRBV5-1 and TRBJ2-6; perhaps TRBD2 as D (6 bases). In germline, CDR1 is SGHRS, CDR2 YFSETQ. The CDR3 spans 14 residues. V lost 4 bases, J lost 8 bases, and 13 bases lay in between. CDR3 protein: CASSPSGVTNVLTF. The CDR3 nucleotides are TGCGCCAGCAGCCCGTCGGGGGTGACCAACGTCCTGACTTTC.

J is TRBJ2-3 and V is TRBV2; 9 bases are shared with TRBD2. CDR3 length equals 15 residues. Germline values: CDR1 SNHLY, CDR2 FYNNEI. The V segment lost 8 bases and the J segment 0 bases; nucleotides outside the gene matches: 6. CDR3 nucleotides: TGTGCCAGCCTAAGTAGCGGGGGTAGCACAGATACGCAGTATTTT. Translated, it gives CASLSSGGSTDTQYF.

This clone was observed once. The CDR3 DNA is TGTGCCAGCAGTGAACTCGCGAACACCGGGGAGCTGTTTTTT. Protein product: CASSELANTGELFF. V is TRBV2 and J is TRBJ2-2; unclear D gene. The CDR3 is 14 residues long. Germline lookup yields CDR1 SNHLY and CDR2 FYNNEI. Trimming removed 2 bases at V and 0 bases at J, with 4 bases between.

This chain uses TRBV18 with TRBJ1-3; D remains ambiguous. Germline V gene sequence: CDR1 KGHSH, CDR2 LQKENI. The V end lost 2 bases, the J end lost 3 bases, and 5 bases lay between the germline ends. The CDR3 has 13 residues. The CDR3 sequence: CASSPELGNTIYF. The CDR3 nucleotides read TGTGCCAGCTCACCAGAGCTTGGAAACACCATATATTTT.

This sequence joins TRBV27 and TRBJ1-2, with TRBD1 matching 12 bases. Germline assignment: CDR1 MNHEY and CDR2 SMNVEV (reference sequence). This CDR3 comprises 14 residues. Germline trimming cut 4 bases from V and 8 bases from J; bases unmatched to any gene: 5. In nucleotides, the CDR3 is TGTGCCAGCAGTTCTCCCGGGACAGGGGGCGGCTACACCTTC. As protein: CASSSPGTGGGYTF.

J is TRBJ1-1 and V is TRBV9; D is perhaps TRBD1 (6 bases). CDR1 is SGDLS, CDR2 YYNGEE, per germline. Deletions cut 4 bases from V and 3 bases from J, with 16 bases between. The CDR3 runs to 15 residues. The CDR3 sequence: CASSWGGEGDTEAFF. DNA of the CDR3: TGTGCCAGCAGCTGGGGCGGGGAGGGGGACACTGAAGCTTTCTTT.

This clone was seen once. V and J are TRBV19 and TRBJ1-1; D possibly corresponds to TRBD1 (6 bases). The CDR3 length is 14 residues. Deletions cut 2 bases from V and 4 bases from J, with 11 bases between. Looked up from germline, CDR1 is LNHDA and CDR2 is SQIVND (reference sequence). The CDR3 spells CASSISGESTEAFF. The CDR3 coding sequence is TGTGCCAGTAGTATATCAGGGGAAAGCACTGAAGCTTTCTTT.

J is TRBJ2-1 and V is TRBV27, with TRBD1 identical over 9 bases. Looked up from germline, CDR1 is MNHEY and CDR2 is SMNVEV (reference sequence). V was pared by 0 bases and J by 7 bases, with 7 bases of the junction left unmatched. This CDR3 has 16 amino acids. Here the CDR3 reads CASSLSGTGRVNEQFF. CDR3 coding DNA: TGTGCCAGCAGTTTATCCGGGACAGGGAGGGTGAATGAGCAGTTCTTC.

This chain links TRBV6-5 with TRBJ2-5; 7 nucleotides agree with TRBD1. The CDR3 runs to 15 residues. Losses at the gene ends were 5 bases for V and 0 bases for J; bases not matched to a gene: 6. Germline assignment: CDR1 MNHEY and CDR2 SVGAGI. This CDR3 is CASSTLDRYQETQYF. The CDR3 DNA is TGTGCCAGCAGTACGCTGGACAGGTACCAAGAGACCCAGTACTTC.

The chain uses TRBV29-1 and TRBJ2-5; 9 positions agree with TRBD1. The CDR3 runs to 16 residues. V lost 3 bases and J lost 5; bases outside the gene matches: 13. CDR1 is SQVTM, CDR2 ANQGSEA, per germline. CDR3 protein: CSVDGATGGHRETQYF. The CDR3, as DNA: TGCAGCGTTGATGGGGCGACAGGGGGGCATAGGGAGACCCAGTACTTC. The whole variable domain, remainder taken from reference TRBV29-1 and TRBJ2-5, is SAVISQKPSRDICQRGTSLTIQCQVDSQVTMMFWYRQQPGQSLTLIATANQGSEATYESGFVIDKFPISRPNLTFSTLTVSNMSPEDSSIYLCSVDGATGGHRETQYFGPGTRLLVL.

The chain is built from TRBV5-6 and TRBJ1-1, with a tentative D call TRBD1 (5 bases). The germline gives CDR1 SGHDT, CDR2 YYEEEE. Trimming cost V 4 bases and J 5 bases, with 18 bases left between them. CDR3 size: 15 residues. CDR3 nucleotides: TGTGCCAGCAGCCCCCAGGGACTGGGGAAGACTGAAGCTTTCTTT. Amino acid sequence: CASSPQGLGKTEAFF.

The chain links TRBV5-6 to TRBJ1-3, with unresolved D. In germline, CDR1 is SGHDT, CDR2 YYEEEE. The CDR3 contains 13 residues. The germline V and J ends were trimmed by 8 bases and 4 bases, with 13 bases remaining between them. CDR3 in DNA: TGTGCCAGACCCCCTCTCCGGGGAAACACCATATATTTT. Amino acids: CARPPLRGNTIYF.

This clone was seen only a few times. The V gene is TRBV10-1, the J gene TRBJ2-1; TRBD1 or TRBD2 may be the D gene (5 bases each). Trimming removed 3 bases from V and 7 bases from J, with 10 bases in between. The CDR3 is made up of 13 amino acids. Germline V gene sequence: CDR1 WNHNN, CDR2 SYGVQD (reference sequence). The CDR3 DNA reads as TGCGCCAGCAGTGATGGGGGAAGAAATGAGCAGTTCTTC. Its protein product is CASSDGGRNEQFF.

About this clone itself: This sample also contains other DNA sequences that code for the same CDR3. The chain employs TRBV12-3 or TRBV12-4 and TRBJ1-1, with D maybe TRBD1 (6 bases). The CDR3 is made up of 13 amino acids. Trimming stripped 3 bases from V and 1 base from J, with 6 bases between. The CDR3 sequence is CASSLGQNTEAFF. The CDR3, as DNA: TGTGCCAGCAGTTTGGGACAGAACACTGAAGCTTTCTTT.

The CDR3 nucleotides are TGTGCCAGCAGCAACACAGGGGGCAGCAATCAGCCCCAGCATTTT. This sequence encodes CASSNTGGSNQPQHF. This sequence joins TRBV6-5 and TRBJ1-5; 9 nucleotides align to TRBD1. The CDR3 sequence is 15 residues long. Germline V gives CDR1 MNHEY, CDR2 SVGAGI. J was trimmed by 1 base and V by 6 bases; bases with no gene match: 4.